Described below is a single TCR beta chain sequence and its context. Germline V gene lookup returns CDR1 MNHNS and CDR2 SASEGT. The CDR3 is 18 amino acids. V shed 4 bases and J 0 bases; nucleotides not matched to a gene: 11. The data derive from a study of blood T cell repertoires in COVID-19. Study details: Acute and convalescent COVID-19 samples came from the United States, Italy and Spain.

Original methodology: Amplification from reference gene primers served as the basis for estimated nucleated cell counts. The method was immunoSEQ multiplex PCR; TCRdb's version includes in-frame clones alone and lacks a portion of them. For V, J and clone size, that table is used; D and trimming come from the DNA. The sample includes roughly 150,000 clones, more than 75% of them seen just once. V and J are TRBV6-1 and TRBJ1-2; 10 bases align to TRBD1. The TCR was taken from a woman aged 65 to 85 with COVID-19, enrolled during active disease. Sequencing input: peripheral blood. The CDR3 DNA reads TGTGCCAGCAGTGCAACCGGGACAGGGGCGAGGTCTAACTATGGCTACACCTTC. This gives the protein CASSATGTGARSNYGYTF.